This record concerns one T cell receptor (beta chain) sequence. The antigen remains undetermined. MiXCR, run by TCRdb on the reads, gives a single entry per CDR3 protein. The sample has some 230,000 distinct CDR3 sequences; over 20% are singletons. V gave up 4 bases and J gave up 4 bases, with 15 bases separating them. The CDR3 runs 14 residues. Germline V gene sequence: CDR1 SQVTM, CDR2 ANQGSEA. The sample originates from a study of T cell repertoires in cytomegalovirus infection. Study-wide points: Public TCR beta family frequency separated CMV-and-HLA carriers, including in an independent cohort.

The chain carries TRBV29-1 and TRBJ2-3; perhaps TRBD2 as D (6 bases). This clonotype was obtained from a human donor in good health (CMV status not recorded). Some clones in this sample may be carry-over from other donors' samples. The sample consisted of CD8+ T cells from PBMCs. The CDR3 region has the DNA TGCAGCGTTGCCGGTAGGGAGGCCCCAGATACGCAGTATTTT. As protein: CSVAGREAPDTQYF.